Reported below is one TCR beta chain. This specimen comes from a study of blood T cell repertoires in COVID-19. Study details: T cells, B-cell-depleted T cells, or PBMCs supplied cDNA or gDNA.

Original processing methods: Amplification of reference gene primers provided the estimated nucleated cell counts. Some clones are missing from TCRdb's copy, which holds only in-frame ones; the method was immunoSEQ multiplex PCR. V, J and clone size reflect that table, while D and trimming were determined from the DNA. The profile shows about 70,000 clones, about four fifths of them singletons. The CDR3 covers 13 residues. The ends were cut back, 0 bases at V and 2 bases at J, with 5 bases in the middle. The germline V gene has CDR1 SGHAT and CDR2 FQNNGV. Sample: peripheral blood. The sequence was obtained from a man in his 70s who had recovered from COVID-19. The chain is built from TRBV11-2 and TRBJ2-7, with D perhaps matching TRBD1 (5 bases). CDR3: CASSLEQAYEQYF. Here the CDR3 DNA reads TGTGCCAGCAGCTTAGAACAGGCCTACGAGCAGTACTTC.